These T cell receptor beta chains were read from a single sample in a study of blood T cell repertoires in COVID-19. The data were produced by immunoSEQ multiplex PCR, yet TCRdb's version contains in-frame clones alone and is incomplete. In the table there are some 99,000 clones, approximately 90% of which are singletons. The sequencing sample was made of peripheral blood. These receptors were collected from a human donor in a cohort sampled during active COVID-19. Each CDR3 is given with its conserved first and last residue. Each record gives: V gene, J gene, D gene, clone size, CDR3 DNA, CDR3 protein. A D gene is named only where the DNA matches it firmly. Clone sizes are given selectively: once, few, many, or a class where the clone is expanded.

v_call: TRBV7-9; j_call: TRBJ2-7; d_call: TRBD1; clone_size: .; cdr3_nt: TGTGCCAGCAGCCAGGGGACAGATCTCTACGAGCAGTACTTC; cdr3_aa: CASSQGTDLYEQYF
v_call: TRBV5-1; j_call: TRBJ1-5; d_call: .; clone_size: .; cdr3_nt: TGCGCCAGCAGCTTGGGGCAGGGGAGCAATCAGCCCCAGCATTTT; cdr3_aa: CASSLGQGSNQPQHF
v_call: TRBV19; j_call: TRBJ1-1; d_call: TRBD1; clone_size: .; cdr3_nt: TGTGCCAGTAGTAGGGACAGGGGGCGAGAGACTGAAGCTTTCTTT; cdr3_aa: CASSRDRGRETEAFF
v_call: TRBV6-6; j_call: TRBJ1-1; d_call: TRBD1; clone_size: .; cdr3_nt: TGTGCCAGCAGCCGTCGGGGACAGGGGGCCCTATCGGCGATGAACACTGAAGCTTTCTTT; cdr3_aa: CASSRRGQGALSAMNTEAFF
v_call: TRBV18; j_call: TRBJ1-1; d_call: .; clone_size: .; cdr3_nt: TGTGCCAGCTCACCACCGACAGGCGGGGGGAACACTGAAGCTTTCTTT; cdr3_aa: CASSPPTGGGNTEAFF
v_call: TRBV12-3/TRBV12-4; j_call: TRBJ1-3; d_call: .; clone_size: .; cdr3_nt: TGTGGCCTGAGGCAGTCTTCTGGAAACACCATATATTTT; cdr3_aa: CGLRQSSGNTIYF
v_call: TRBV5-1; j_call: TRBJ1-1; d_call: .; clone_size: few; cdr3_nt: TGCGCCAGCATAGGGGTGAGCACTGAAGCTTTCTTT; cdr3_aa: CASIGVSTEAFF
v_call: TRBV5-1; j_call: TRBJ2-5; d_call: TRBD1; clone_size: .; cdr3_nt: TGCGCCAGCAGATCAGCCGGGACAGGGATTCGAGAGACCCAGTACTTC; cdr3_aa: CASRSAGTGIRETQYF
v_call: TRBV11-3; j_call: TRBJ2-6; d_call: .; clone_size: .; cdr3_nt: TGTGCCAGCAGCTTAGACAGGGGACCCGAGGCCGGGGCCAACGTCCTGACTTTC; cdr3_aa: CASSLDRGPEAGANVLTF
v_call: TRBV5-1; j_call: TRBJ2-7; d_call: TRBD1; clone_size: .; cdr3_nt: TGCGCCAGCAGCTTGAATTGGGGCCGGGACAGATCCTACGAGCAGTACTTC; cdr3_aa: CASSLNWGRDRSYEQYF
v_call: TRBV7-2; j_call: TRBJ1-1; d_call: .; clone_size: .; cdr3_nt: TGTGCCAGCAGCTCCAGGGTTCTCACTGAAGCTTTCTTT; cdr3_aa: CASSSRVLTEAFF
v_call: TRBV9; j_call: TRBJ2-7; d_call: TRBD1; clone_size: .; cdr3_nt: TGTGCCAGCAGCGTAGGATCTCCCCTCTTAGGGGGCGCGTCCTACGAGCAGTACTTC; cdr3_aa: CASSVGSPLLGGASYEQYF
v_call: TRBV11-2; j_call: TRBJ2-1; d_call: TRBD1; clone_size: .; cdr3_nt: TGTGCCAGCAGCTATACAGGGGACTCCTACAATGAGCAGTTCTTC; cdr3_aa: CASSYTGDSYNEQFF
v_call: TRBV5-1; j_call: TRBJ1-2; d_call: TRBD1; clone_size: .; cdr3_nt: TGCGCCAGCAGCTTAAGCCGGGACAGCCCACTTAACTATGGCTACACCTTC; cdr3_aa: CASSLSRDSPLNYGYTF
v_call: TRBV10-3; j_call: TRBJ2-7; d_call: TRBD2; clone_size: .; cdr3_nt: TGTGCCATCAGTAGCCAAGCGGGAACGTACGAGCAGTACTTC; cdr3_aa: CAISSQAGTYEQYF
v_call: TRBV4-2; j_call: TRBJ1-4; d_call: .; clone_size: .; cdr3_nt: TGTGCCAGCAGCCAAGAATCCAGGACTAATGAAAAACTGTTTTTT; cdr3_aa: CASSQESRTNEKLFF
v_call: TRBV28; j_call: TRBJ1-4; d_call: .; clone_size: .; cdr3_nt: TGTGCCAGCAGTCTTACAGGGAGTGCGAATGAAAAACTGTTTTTT; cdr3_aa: CASSLTGSANEKLFF
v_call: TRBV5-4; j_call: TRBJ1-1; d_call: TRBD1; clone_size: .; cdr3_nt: TGTGCCAGCAGCTTACCGGGACAGCTGAACACTGAAGCTTTCTTT; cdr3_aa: CASSLPGQLNTEAFF
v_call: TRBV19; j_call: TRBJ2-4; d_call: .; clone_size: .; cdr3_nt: TGTGCCAGTAGTACACAGGACCTAGCCAAAAACATTCAGTACTTC; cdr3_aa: CASSTQDLAKNIQYF
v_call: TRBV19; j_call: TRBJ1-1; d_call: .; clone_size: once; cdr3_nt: TGTGCCAGTAGCCCCGGGACAAAAGCTTTCTTT; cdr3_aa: CASSPGTKAFF
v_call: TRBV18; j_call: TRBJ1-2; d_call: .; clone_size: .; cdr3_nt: TGTGCCAGCTCACCCGACGACAGCTACTATGGCTACACCTTC; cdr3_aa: CASSPDDSYYGYTF
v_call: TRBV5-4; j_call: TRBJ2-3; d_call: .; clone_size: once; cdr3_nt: TGTGCCAGCAGTTCTCCGGGACAAAGCGCAGATACGCAGTATTTT; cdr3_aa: CASSSPGQSADTQYF
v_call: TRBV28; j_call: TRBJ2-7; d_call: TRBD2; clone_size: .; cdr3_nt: TGTGCCAGCGGGGGAGGGAGAGTCTACGAGCAGTACTTC; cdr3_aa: CASGGGRVYEQYF
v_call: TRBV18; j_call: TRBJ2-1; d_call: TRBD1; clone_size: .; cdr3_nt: TGTGCCAGCTCACCTACACGACAGGGGAACAATGAGCAGTTCTTC; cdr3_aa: CASSPTRQGNNEQFF
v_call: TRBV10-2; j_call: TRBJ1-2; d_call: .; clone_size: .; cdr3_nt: TGCGCCAGCAGGATCGGTTATGGCTATGGCTACACCTTC; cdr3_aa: CASRIGYGYGYTF
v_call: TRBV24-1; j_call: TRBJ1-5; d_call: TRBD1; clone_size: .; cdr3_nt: TGTGCCACCAGAATTCCACCCGGACAGGGGCCCAGCAATCAGCCCCAGCATTTT; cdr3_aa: CATRIPPGQGPSNQPQHF
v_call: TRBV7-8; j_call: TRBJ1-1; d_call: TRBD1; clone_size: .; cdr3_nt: TGTGCCAGCAGCGAGCTATGGACAGGGGTGGTCACTGAAGCTTTCTTT; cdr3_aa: CASSELWTGVVTEAFF
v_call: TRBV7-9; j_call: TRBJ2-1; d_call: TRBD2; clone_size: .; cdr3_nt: TGTGCCAGCAGCTTTCTGGGACTAGCGGGGGACGAGCAGTTCTTC; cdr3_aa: CASSFLGLAGDEQFF
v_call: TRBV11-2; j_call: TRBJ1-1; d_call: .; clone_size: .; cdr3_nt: TGTGCCAGCAGCTCCCTAAAATCGGGTACTGAAGCTTTCTTT; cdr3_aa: CASSSLKSGTEAFF
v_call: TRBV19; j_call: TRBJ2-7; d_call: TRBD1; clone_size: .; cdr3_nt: TGTGCCAGTAGTATGGGACAGGGCTACGAGCAGTACTTC; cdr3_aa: CASSMGQGYEQYF
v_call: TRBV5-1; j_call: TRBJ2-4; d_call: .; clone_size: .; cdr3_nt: TGCGCCAGCAGCTTGGAAGGGGCGATAGCCAAAAACATTCAGTACTTC; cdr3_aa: CASSLEGAIAKNIQYF
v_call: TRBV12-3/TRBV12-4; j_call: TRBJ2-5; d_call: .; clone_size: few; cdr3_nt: TGTGCCAGCAGTGAACAGGGTGAAGAGACCCAGTACTTC; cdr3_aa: CASSEQGEETQYF
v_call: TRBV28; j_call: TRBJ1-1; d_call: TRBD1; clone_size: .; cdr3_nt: TGTGCCAGCAGTAGGGACAGATTGAACACTGAAGCTTTCTTT; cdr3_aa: CASSRDRLNTEAFF
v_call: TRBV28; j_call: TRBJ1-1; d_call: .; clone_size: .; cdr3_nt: TGTGCCAGCAGTCTACCGACAGGTTCGAACACTGAAGCTTTCTTT; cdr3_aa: CASSLPTGSNTEAFF
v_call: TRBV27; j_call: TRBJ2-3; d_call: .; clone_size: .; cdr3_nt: TGTGCCAGCAGTTTTGGCAGGGTCACAGATACGCAGTATTTT; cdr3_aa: CASSFGRVTDTQYF
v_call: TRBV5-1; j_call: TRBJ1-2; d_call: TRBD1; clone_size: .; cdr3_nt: TGCGCCAGCAGCCCGAGGACAGGGGGCAACTATGGCTACACCTTC; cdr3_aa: CASSPRTGGNYGYTF
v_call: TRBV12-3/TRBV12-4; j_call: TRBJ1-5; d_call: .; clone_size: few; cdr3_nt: TGTGCCAGCAGTTTGGGCAGGGAAAAGCCCCAGCATTTT; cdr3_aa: CASSLGREKPQHF
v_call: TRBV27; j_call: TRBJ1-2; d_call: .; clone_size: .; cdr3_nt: TGTGCCAGCAGTTTATCTGGTGCAGGGTTGGGATCCTATGGCTACACCTTC; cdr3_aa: CASSLSGAGLGSYGYTF
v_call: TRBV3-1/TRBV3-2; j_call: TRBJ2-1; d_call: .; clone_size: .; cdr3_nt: TGTGCCAGCAGCCAAGATATTGCGGGATGGGTGAATGAGCAGTTCTTC; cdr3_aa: CASSQDIAGWVNEQFF
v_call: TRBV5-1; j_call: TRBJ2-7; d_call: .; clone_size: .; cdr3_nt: TGCGCCAGCAGCTTGGGGCAGGGAAGCTACGAGCAGTACTTC; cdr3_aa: CASSLGQGSYEQYF
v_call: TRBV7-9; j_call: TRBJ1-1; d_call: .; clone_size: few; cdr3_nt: TGTGCCAGCAGCTTAGCCACAGCAAGGACTGAAGCTTTCTTT; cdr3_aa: CASSLATARTEAFF
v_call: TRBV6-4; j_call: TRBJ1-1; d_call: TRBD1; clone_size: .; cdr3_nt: TGTGCCAGCAGTGAAAAACAACAGGGGGGGGACACTGAAGCTTTCTTT; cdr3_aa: CASSEKQQGGDTEAFF
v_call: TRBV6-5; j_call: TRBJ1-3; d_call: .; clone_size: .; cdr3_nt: TGTGCCACCCTCGACACGTTCTCTGGAAACACCATATATTTT; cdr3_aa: CATLDTFSGNTIYF
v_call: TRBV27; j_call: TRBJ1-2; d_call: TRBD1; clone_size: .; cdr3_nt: TGTGCCAGCAGTTTCCGACAGGGAATGTATCTCACCTTC; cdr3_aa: CASSFRQGMYLTF
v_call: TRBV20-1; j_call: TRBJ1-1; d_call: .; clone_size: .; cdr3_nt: TGCAGTGCTAGCACAACCACTGAAGCTTTCTTT; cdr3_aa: CSASTTTEAFF
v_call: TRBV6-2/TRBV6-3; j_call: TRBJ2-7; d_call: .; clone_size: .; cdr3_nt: TGTGCCAGCAGTACAGGGCTAACCTACGAGCAGTACTTC; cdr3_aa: CASSTGLTYEQYF